The TCR beta chain described here comes from a study of cytomegalovirus exposure and HLA in healthy donors. PCR was performed using 60 Vbeta and 13 Jbeta primers. Sequencing used immunoSEQ multiplex PCR; TCRdb keeps in-frame clones, though not all of them. The profile shows some 120,000 clones, 70% to 80% of them singletons. The CDR3 has 15 residues. Those who donated were healthy bone marrow donors. Nominal health characterized the donors when sampled, though unrecorded immune exposures were likely. The sequencing sample was made of PBMCs. V usage is TRBV21-1 and J usage is TRBJ2-2; TRBD1 is the table's D call and was not checked against the DNA. TRBV21-1 is shown as a pseudogene. This clonotype was sampled from a female donor in good health and CMV-seronegative. DNA for the CDR3: TGTGCCAGCAGCACCTTAAGGACAGCTACCGGGGAGCTGTTTTTT. It translates to CASSTLRTATGELFF.